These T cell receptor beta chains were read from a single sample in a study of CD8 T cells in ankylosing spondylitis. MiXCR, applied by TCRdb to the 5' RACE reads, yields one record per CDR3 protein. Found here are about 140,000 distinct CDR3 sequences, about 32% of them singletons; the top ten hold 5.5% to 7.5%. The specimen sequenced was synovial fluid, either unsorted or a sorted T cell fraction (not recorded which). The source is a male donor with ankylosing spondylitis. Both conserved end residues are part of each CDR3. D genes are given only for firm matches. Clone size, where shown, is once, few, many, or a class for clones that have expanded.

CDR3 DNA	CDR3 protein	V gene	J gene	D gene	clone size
TGTGCCAGCAGCTTAGGGGGACTAGCGGGAATTCGGCACAATGAGCAGTTCTTC	CASSLGGLAGIRHNEQFF	TRBV7-8	TRBJ2-1	TRBD2	-
TGTGCCAGCTCACCACGGCTTGAAGGCCAAGAGACCCAGTACTTC	CASSPRLEGQETQYF	TRBV18	TRBJ2-5	-	-
TGTGCCAGCTCACTATTATCGGGGGAGACCCAGTACTTC	CASSLLSGETQYF	TRBV18	TRBJ2-5	-	once
TGTGCCAGCAGCTTTAGGGGGGACCTGAACGAGCAGTACTTC	CASSFRGDLNEQYF	TRBV7-2	TRBJ2-7	-	few
TGTGCCAGCAGCAGACAGGGGGCTGGCGCTGAAGCTTTCTTT	CASSRQGAGAEAFF	TRBV12-3/TRBV12-4	TRBJ1-1	TRBD1	few
TGTGCCAGCGGAACAGATACGCAGTATTTT	CASGTDTQYF	TRBV6-5	TRBJ2-3	-	-
TGTGCCAGCAGGCAAGCGGGAGTTGGCGAGCAGTACTTC	CASRQAGVGEQYF	TRBV3-1	TRBJ2-7	TRBD2	-
TGCGCCAGCAGCTTGGTTGCAGGGTCCTCAGATACGCAGTATTTT	CASSLVAGSSDTQYF	TRBV5-1	TRBJ2-3	-	many
TGTGCCAGCAGCACCAGGACTGGGGCATACAATGAGCAGTTCTTC	CASSTRTGAYNEQFF	TRBV11-2	TRBJ2-1	-	few
TGTGCCAGCAGCTCCTCAGGTAGACCCCTCACAGATACGCAGTATTTT	CASSSSGRPLTDTQYF	TRBV7-2	TRBJ2-3	-	few
TGTGCCAGCAGCTATACAGGATTGGTAGGGGAGACCCAGTACTTC	CASSYTGLVGETQYF	TRBV11-2	TRBJ2-5	-	-
TGTGCCAGCAGCAGCCTGCACGGGACAGGAGGAGGAGAGACCCAGTACTTC	CASSSLHGTGGGETQYF	TRBV7-9	TRBJ2-5	TRBD1	many
TGTGCCAGCAGCCCGCGAACAGGGGAGAAACTGTTTTTT	CASSPRTGEKLFF	TRBV7-8	TRBJ1-4	TRBD1	-
TGTGCCAGCAGCTACTCGTGGGCTAGCACAGATACGCAGTATTTT	CASSYSWASTDTQYF	TRBV6-5	TRBJ2-3	-	many
TGTGCCAGCAGCTTAGGGACAGGGAGCTCCGGGGAGCTGTTTTTT	CASSLGTGSSGELFF	TRBV7-9	TRBJ2-2	TRBD1	few
TGTGCCAGCAGTCCTTCTCCCTGGCGGTACGAGCAGTACTTC	CASSPSPWRYEQYF	TRBV2	TRBJ2-7	-	many
TGTGCCAGCAGACGTCACGACGGGACGGAGAGTCCAGCTTTCTTT	CASRRHDGTESPAFF	TRBV6-1	TRBJ1-1	-	-
TGCGCCAGCAGCCAAGAAGCGGGCTCGGGCTATGGCTACACCTTC	CASSQEAGSGYGYTF	TRBV4-1	TRBJ1-2	-	-
TGTGCCAGCAGTTACTCGCGGACTAGCGGTGAGCAGTTCTTC	CASSYSRTSGEQFF	TRBV6-5	TRBJ2-1	TRBD2	-
TGTGCCATCAGTGTCGAAAGTCATCTCCCGCAGTTCTTC	CAISVESHLPQFF	TRBV10-3	TRBJ2-1	-	-
TGTGCCAGCAGTTGGACAGGAGAGACCCAGTACTTC	CASSWTGETQYF	TRBV6-2/TRBV6-3	TRBJ2-5	TRBD1	few
TGTGCCAGCTCACCACCTGAGCGGGGGTCCATGAACACTGAAGCTTTCTTT	CASSPPERGSMNTEAFF	TRBV18	TRBJ1-1	-	-
TGTGCCAGCAGTTCACTATCCCCAGGGTCCCGAGAGACCCAGTACTTC	CASSSLSPGSRETQYF	TRBV28	TRBJ2-5	-	-
TGCAGTGCTAGAGATTCAACAGCCGAGCAGTACTTC	CSARDSTAEQYF	TRBV20-1	TRBJ2-7	-	few
TGTGCCAGCCTACTGTCGGGACAGGGGGACAATCAGCCCCAGCATTTT	CASLLSGQGDNQPQHF	TRBV12-3/TRBV12-4	TRBJ1-5	TRBD1	-
TGCGCCAGCAGCGACAACTACAATGAGCAGTTCTTC	CASSDNYNEQFF	TRBV5-1	TRBJ2-1	-	-
TGCTGTGCCGGACTAGCGGGAGGAGTACAGACAGATACGCAGTATTTT	CCAGLAGGVQTDTQYF	TRBV20-1	TRBJ2-3	TRBD2	-
TGTGCCAGCAAGCGACCGGGACTAGCAGATGAGCAGTTCTTC	CASKRPGLADEQFF	TRBV7-2	TRBJ2-1	TRBD2	many
TGTGCCAGCAGAAATACAGGGAGCTCCTACAATGAGCAGTTCTTC	CASRNTGSSYNEQFF	TRBV28	TRBJ2-1	-	-
TGTGCCAGCAGCCCCACCGGGGGTGGGTGGACTGAAGCTTTCTTT	CASSPTGGGWTEAFF	TRBV9	TRBJ1-1	-	once
TGTGCCAGCAGCTTAGCGGGGGGACGACCTATGTACAATGAGCAGTTCTTC	CASSLAGGRPMYNEQFF	TRBV7-2	TRBJ2-1	-	-
TGTGCCAGTAGCAGACAGGGTCGGAGGGAGACCCAGTACTTC	CASSRQGRRETQYF	TRBV19	TRBJ2-5	TRBD1	-
TGTGCCAGCAAGAACCCGGCAGGGGTAGATACGCAGTATTTT	CASKNPAGVDTQYF	TRBV6-1	TRBJ2-3	-	few
TGTGCCACCAGTGACCGGTTGCAGCGGGAGGATACAGATACGCAGTATTTT	CATSDRLQREDTDTQYF	TRBV24-1	TRBJ2-3	TRBD2	-
TGTGCCAGCGGCCTCTCGGGAACCGGAAGAAATGAGCAGTTCTTC	CASGLSGTGRNEQFF	TRBV7-2	TRBJ2-1	-	many
TGCAGTGCTACCCGGACTAGCGGGAGTACAGATACGCAGTATTTT	CSATRTSGSTDTQYF	TRBV20-1	TRBJ2-3	TRBD2	-
TGTGCCAGCAGCTTAGTAACCGGGACTAGCGGGAGAGGGAATGAGCAGTTCTTC	CASSLVTGTSGRGNEQFF	TRBV7-8	TRBJ2-1	TRBD2	few
TGTGCCAGCAGCCAACTAGCGGGAGCGTCGAATGAGCAGTTCTTC	CASSQLAGASNEQFF	TRBV7-3	TRBJ2-1	TRBD2	-
TGTGCCAGCAGTGCTAGCGGGACATACAATGAGCAGTTCTTC	CASSASGTYNEQFF	TRBV12-3/TRBV12-4	TRBJ2-1	TRBD2	few
TGTGCCAGCAGCTTGTACGGGGATAACACTGAAGCTTTCTTT	CASSLYGDNTEAFF	TRBV7-9	TRBJ1-1	-	-
TGTGCCAGCAGCCCGGGAGGGCCCAATGAGCAGTTCTTC	CASSPGGPNEQFF	TRBV7-2	TRBJ2-1	TRBD2	-
TGTGCCAGCAGTTTACGGGGGGGTATGAATTCACCCCTCCACTTT	CASSLRGGMNSPLHF	TRBV27	TRBJ1-6	-	-
TGTGCCAGTCGACGCGAGATCGGGGAGCTGTTTTTT	CASRREIGELFF	TRBV12-3/TRBV12-4	TRBJ2-2	-	few
TGTGCCAGCAGCCAGGGGCCTGACACTGAAGCTTTCTTT	CASSQGPDTEAFF	TRBV12-3/TRBV12-4	TRBJ1-1	-	many
TGTGCCAGCAGCCAAGAATGGAGGGCCCGGGACACCATATATTTT	CASSQEWRARDTIYF	TRBV3-1	TRBJ1-3	-	-
TGTGCCAGCAGTGTTGGTAGTTCTACTGAAGCTTTCTTT	CASSVGSSTEAFF	TRBV2	TRBJ1-1	-	-
TGTGCCAGCAGCTTGGCCCCAGCGGGGAGAAGGGAGACCCAGTACTTC	CASSLAPAGRRETQYF	TRBV5-6	TRBJ2-5	TRBD2	-
TGTGCCAGCAGCACCGACAGGGGGGAAAAACTGTTTTTT	CASSTDRGEKLFF	TRBV7-2	TRBJ1-4	TRBD1	medium-sized
TGTGCCAGCAGTTTATCAGGGAACTACAATGAGCAGTTCTTC	CASSLSGNYNEQFF	TRBV28	TRBJ2-1	-	-
TGTGCCAGTAGTCCCCAAGGGTATGGCTACACCTTC	CASSPQGYGYTF	TRBV19	TRBJ1-2	-	-
TGCAGTGCTAGAGATCTCGGGAACACTGAAGCTTTCTTT	CSARDLGNTEAFF	TRBV20-1	TRBJ1-1	-	-